Below are 21 T cell receptor beta chains sequenced from a single sample in a study of vaccination and CD4 T cells after COVID-19. Sequencing of the DNA from cultured CD4+ T cells was carried out with the Oncomine TCR Beta short-read assay. One entry per CDR3 protein, called by TCRdb with MiXCR from the PCR reads. The sample lists about 20,000 distinct CDR3 sequences; approximately 30% were seen once. The treatment was: approximately 9-day PBMC culture with coronavirus spike peptide pools or control peptides (ViraFEST assay). The antigens for these receptors are not known. Sequenced input: cultured CD4+ T cells from blood. These TCRs come from a human donor with COVID-19.

The chain employs TRBV6-5 and TRBJ2-5; TRBD1 might be the D (5 bases). CDR1 is MNHEY, CDR2 SVGAGI, per germline. The ends were cut back, 0 bases at V and 2 bases at J, with 13 bases in the middle. The CDR3 covers 16 residues. The CDR3, as DNA: TGTGCCAGCAGTTACTCCGGTCAGGCAGGGCAAGAGACCCAGTACTTC. Residues: CASSYSGQAGQETQYF.

The rearrangement joins TRBV29-1 to TRBJ1-1; possibly TRBD1 for D (6 bases). CDR3 size: 12 residues. Deletions cut 5 bases from V and 7 bases from J, with 14 bases between. CDR1 is SQVTM, CDR2 ANQGSEA, per germline. The CDR3 DNA reads TGCAGCGTTCTACAGGGTAGGAGTGAAGCTTTCTTT. Translating gives CSVLQGRSEAFF.

The chain recombines TRBV11-2 with TRBJ1-1; the D is unclear. V was pared by 1 base and J by 1 base, with 13 bases between. CDR3 length equals 16 residues. Germline CDR1 SGHAT, CDR2 FQNNGV. The CDR3 region is CASSLGGGRWNTEAFF. As DNA, the CDR3 is TGTGCCAGCAGCTTAGGCGGTGGGAGGTGGAACACTGAAGCTTTCTTT.

V is TRBV7-2 and J is TRBJ2-7, with D uncertain. V shed 3 bases and J shed 0 bases, with 6 bases lying between them. The germline V gene encodes CDR1 SGHTA and CDR2 FQGNSA. There are 13 residues in the CDR3. CDR3 sequence: CASSFPVSYEQYF. Written as DNA, the CDR3 is TGTGCCAGCAGCTTTCCAGTCTCCTACGAGCAGTACTTC.

This clonotype was seen a few times. The chain carries TRBV5-4 and TRBJ1-1; 9 bases agree with TRBD1. J gave up 9 bases and V 0 bases, and 3 bases lay outside the gene matches. This CDR3 has 13 residues. CDR1 is SGHNT, CDR2 YYREEE, per germline (reference sequence). The CDR3 DNA follows: TGTGCCAGCAGCTTGGGGGGGACAGGGAAAGCTTTCTTT. Residues: CASSLGGTGKAFF.

The chain is built from TRBV28 and TRBJ2-2; possibly TRBD2 for D (6 bases). Between the trimmed V and J ends, which lost 8 bases and 5 bases, there was a span of 12 bases. The CDR3 loop spans 13 amino acids. The germline gives CDR1 MDHEN, CDR2 SYDVKM. This CDR3 reads CASEEGKTGELFF. The CDR3 coding sequence is TGTGCCAGCGAGGAGGGGAAGACCGGGGAGCTGTTTTTT.

This clonotype came up a few times. The chain is built from TRBV20-1 and TRBJ1-6, with D possibly matching TRBD1 (6 bases). The CDR3 runs 14 residues. CDR1 and CDR2 (germline): DFQATT, SNEGSKA (reference sequence). Trimming stripped 0 bases from V and 6 bases from J, with 9 bases between. In DNA form, the CDR3 reads TGCAGTGCTAGAGAACAGGGTTTTAATTCACCCCTCCACTTT. This sequence encodes CSAREQGFNSPLHF.

This clonotype was detected a few times. V gene TRBV24-1 combines with J gene TRBJ1-1; D possibly corresponds to TRBD1 (5 bases). This CDR3 has 12 residues. CDR1 and CDR2 from the germline V gene are KGHDR and SFDVKD. V lost 5 bases and J 7 bases, leaving 10 bases between the germline ends. The CDR3, as DNA: TGTGCCACCAGTGCAGGGAAGGGTGAAGCTTTCTTT. Amino acid sequence: CATSAGKGEAFF.

In its sample, this clonotype was seen a few times. The CDR3 sequence is CASSQVPRSGNTIYF. The CDR3 coding sequence is TGTGCCAGCAGCCAAGTCCCCCGCTCTGGAAACACCATATATTTT. The V gene is TRBV4-2, the J gene TRBJ1-3; D call uncertain. Trimming stripped 1 base from V and 0 bases from J, with 7 bases between. Germline loops: CDR1 LGHNA, CDR2 YNFKEQ. The CDR3 sequence is 15 residues long.

This sequence joins TRBV18 and TRBJ2-5; 8 bases are shared with TRBD1. CDR3 length equals 14 residues. Unmatched junction bases numbered 5, after V lost 6 bases and J lost 2 bases. Germline lookup yields CDR1 KGHSH and CDR2 LQKENI. The CDR3 DNA follows: TGTGCCAGCTCGCCGGACAGGGCTCAAGAGACCCAGTACTTC. Its protein is CASSPDRAQETQYF.

This clonotype came up a few times. The chain joins TRBV6-1 to TRBJ2-2; D may correspond to TRBD1 or TRBD2 (5 bases each). V lost 6 bases and J lost 0, with 14 bases in between. Per germline, CDR1 MNHNS and CDR2 SASEGT. CDR3 length: 16 residues. The CDR3 DNA follows: TGTGCCAGCAGCAAATACTGGGGACCGAACACCGGGGAGCTGTTTTTT. This sequence encodes CASSKYWGPNTGELFF.

The genes are TRBV11-3 and TRBJ2-7, with D uncertain. Germline V gene lookup returns CDR1 SGHNT and CDR2 YENEEA. The CDR3 runs to 14 residues. The V gene lost 6 bases and the J gene lost 6 bases, with 18 bases spanning the gap. CDR3 nucleotide sequence: TGTGCCAGCAGTCCAACCGGAGCAAACGGCGAGCAGTACTTC. Encoded protein: CASSPTGANGEQYF.

The chain couples TRBV11-2 to TRBJ1-2; possibly TRBD1 for D (5 bases). Germline CDR1 is SGHAT and CDR2 is FQNNGV. Trimming removed 5 bases from V and 2 bases from J, with 21 bases in between. The CDR3 loop spans 17 amino acids. In DNA form, the CDR3 reads TGTGCCAGCAGCCCCCCGGGCCGGGCACAGGCGAACTATGGCTACACCTTC. Protein: CASSPPGRAQANYGYTF.

V gene TRBV4-2 combines with J gene TRBJ2-5; D uncertain. Trimming took 5 bases from V and 0 from J, leaving 16 bases between them. The CDR3 extends over 16 amino acids. Germline V gives CDR1 LGHNA, CDR2 YNFKEQ. CDR3 nucleotides: TGTGCCAGCAGCGCTTCGCAGGCAGGAAACCAAGAGACCCAGTACTTC. Protein: CASSASQAGNQETQYF.

This clonotype was counted once. One junction end disagrees with the germline gene, perhaps due to a read error. The V gene is TRBV20-1, the J gene TRBJ1-6; 7 nucleotides match TRBD1. This CDR3 spans 14 amino acids. Germline CDR1 is DFQATT and CDR2 is SNEGSKA (reference sequence). The CDR3 nucleotides read TGCAGTGCTAGTCAGGGGGTTCTGGATTCATCCCTCCACTTT. This encodes CSASQGVLDSSLHF.

This chain uses TRBV7-9 with TRBJ1-2; D unresolved. Trimming took 1 base from V and 9 from J, leaving 12 bases between them. In germline, CDR1 is SEHNR, CDR2 FQNEAQ (reference sequence). CDR3 length: 13 amino acids. In DNA, the CDR3 is TGTGCCAGCAGCTTAGATTCGGGGTCGAGCTACACCTTC. The encoded protein is CASSLDSGSSYTF. Variable domain in full (rest from reference TRBV7-9 and TRBJ1-2): DTGVSQNPRHKITKRGQNVTFRCDPISEHNRLYWYRQTLGQGPEFLTYFQNEAQLEKSRLLSDRFSAERPKGSFSTLEIQRTEQGDSAMYLCASSLDSGSSYTFGSGTRLTVV.

This clonotype was seen a few times. The limits of the CDR3 on the DNA are not certain, so only TCRdb's listed CDR3 is given. The chain employs TRBV28 and TRBJ1-2; the table's D gene call, TRBD1, was not cross checked with the DNA. Per the germline V gene, CDR1 is MDHEN and CDR2 is SYDVKM. The CDR3 is 17 residues long, ends included. The CDR3: CASSTSVRRGLYHGYTF.

CDR3 bases: TGTGCCAGTAGGGACGGCTCTGGGGCCAACGTCCTGACTTTC. Amino acid sequence: CASRDGSGANVLTF. V usage is TRBV19 and J usage is TRBJ2-6; no firm D call. The CDR3 length is 14 residues. Germline-derived CDR1 and CDR2 are LNHDA and SQIVND (reference sequence). V lost 6 bases, J lost 0 bases, and 6 bases lay in between.

In its sample, this clonotype was seen a few times. One junction end disagrees with the germline gene, perhaps due to a read error. The chain uses TRBV7-2 and TRBJ1-1, with a possible D match to TRBD1 (6 bases). This CDR3 has 14 amino acids. Germline V CDR1 and CDR2: SGHTA, FQGNSA. This CDR3 is CASSLAGHPPEAFF. The CDR3, as DNA: TGTGCCAGCAGTTTAGCGGGACATCCTCCTGAAGCTTTCTTT.

In this sample, this clonotype turned up a few times. J is TRBJ2-7 and V is TRBV6-5; 9 positions agree with TRBD1. The V segment lost 0 bases and the J segment 4 bases; nucleotides outside the gene matches: 4. The CDR3 has 15 amino acids. CDR1 MNHEY and CDR2 SVGAGI come from the germline V gene. CDR3 DNA sequence: TGTGCCAGCAGTTACTCGGCGGACAGGGGATACGAGCAGTACTTC. Translation gives CASSYSADRGYEQYF.

The chain employs TRBV6-5 and TRBJ2-3; TRBD2 agrees at 8 bases. CDR1 and CDR2 from the germline V gene are MNHEY and SVGAGI. The V gene end was trimmed by 3 bases and the J gene end by 5 bases; junction bases not matched to a gene: 7. The CDR3 is 15 amino acids. The CDR3 DNA reads TGTGCCAGCAGTTATTGGCGGGGGGATCGAGATACGCAGTATTTT. It yields the protein CASSYWRGDRDTQYF.